The 14 T cell receptor beta chains below come from one sample, sequenced in a study of T-cell reconstitution after alpha-beta-depleted transplantation in children. The library targeted TCRbeta and was prepared with unique molecular identifiers. MiXCR was run by TCRdb on the PCR reads, yielding one entry per CDR3 protein. Among about 500,000 distinct CDR3 sequences listed, about an eighth were seen once. Sequencing used PBMCs, mostly from graft donor cells, obtained 180 days after TCRalphabeta/CD19-depleted stem cell transplant. The receptors were sampled from a female patient aged 2-9 years who had a stem cell transplant for aplastic anemia, so the T cells may come from the graft donor.

CDR3 DNA: TGTGCCAGCTGCCCCCCAGCCCCGGGGCATGAGCAGTTCTTC. It specifies CASCPPAPGHEQFF. The chain recombines TRBV12-3 or TRBV12-4 with TRBJ2-1, with D perhaps TRBD1 or TRBD2 (5 bases each). V was trimmed by 8 bases and J by 8 bases, leaving 19 bases between them. CDR3 length: 14 amino acids.

The sample holds a few counts of this clonotype. The J gene is TRBJ1-1, the V gene TRBV7-6; TRBD1 matches at 9 bases. Germline V gene data show CDR1 as SGHVS and CDR2 as FNYEAQ. V was clipped by 5 bases and J by 4 bases; unmatched bases: 17. The CDR3 spans 18 residues. The CDR3 region is CASSQRGGTGIISTEAFF. In nucleotides, the CDR3 is TGTGCCAGCAGCCAAAGAGGGGGGACAGGGATAATTAGCACTGAAGCTTTCTTT.

The chain is built from TRBV4-3 and TRBJ1-5; no clear D. Germline-derived CDR1 and CDR2 are LGHNA and YSLEER. The CDR3 length is 17 residues. V dropped 1 base and J dropped 2 bases, with 15 bases sitting between them. The CDR3 loop is CASSQAPLDGGNQPQHF. The CDR3 nucleotides read TGCGCCAGCAGCCAAGCTCCCCTGGACGGTGGCAATCAGCCCCAGCATTTT.

The chain recombines TRBV9 with TRBJ2-3; 10 nucleotides align to TRBD2. The length of the CDR3 is 17 residues. From germline, CDR1 is SGDLS and CDR2 YYNGEE. V was pared by 3 bases and J by 1 base, with 8 bases of the junction left unmatched. The CDR3 here is CASSARASGSGTDTQYF. The CDR3 DNA follows: TGTGCCAGCAGCGCCCGGGCTAGCGGGAGTGGCACAGATACGCAGTATTTT.

The chain carries TRBV18 and TRBJ1-4; D is undetermined. There are 14 residues in the CDR3. V dropped 3 bases and J dropped 4 bases, with 9 bases sitting between them. Germline V gives CDR1 KGHSH, CDR2 LQKENI. The CDR3 DNA sequence: TGTGCCAGCTCACCCCCCGGCAGTAATGAAAAACTGTTTTTT. Its translation is CASSPPGSNEKLFF. Filled out from reference TRBV18 and TRBJ1-4, the complete variable domain reads NAGVMQNPRHLVRRRGQEARLRCSPMKGHSHVYWYRQLPEEGLKFMVYLQKENIIDESGMPKERFSAEFPKEGPSILRIQQVVRGDSAAYFCASSPPGSNEKLFFGSGTQLSVL.

This clonotype was counted only a few times. This sequence joins TRBV12-3 or TRBV12-4 and TRBJ2-3, with D possibly being TRBD2 (5 bases). Trimming shortened V by 7 bases and J by 5 bases, and 16 bases separated the two germline ends. CDR3 size: 14 residues. The DNA of the CDR3 is TGTGCCAGCAAAAAACTACTGCGGGTAGATACGCAGTATTTT. Translating it yields CASKKLLRVDTQYF.

This clonotype was counted a few times. J is TRBJ2-7 and V is TRBV20-1; a possible D gene is TRBD2 (5 bases). Germline assignment: CDR1 DFQATT and CDR2 SNEGSKA (reference sequence). There are 14 residues in the CDR3. Trimming shortened V by 0 bases and J by 6 bases, and 15 bases separated the two germline ends. The CDR3 nucleotides read TGCAGTGCTAGAGATTTTTGGGCAGGAGGCGAGCAGTACTTC. It is translated as CSARDFWAGGEQYF.

This clonotype has ten or more counts. The V gene is TRBV12-3 or TRBV12-4, the J gene TRBJ1-1; D is uncertain. The germline V and J ends were trimmed by 3 bases and 1 base, with 6 bases remaining between them. This CDR3 has 13 residues. The CDR3 DNA follows: TGTGCCAGCAGTTTTCACAGGAACACTGAAGCTTTCTTT. Encoded protein: CASSFHRNTEAFF.

This clonotype was detected a few times. The CDR3 region has the DNA TGTGCCAGCAGCAAAGGTGTGACAGGGGAGGGCAATCAGCCCCAGCATTTT. Amino acids: CASSKGVTGEGNQPQHF. This chain uses TRBV21-1 with TRBJ1-5; the tabulated D call, TRBD1, remains unverified against the DNA. TRBV21-1 is reported as a pseudogene. The CDR3 loop spans 17 amino acids.

In this sample, this clonotype turned up a few times. The chain recombines TRBV20-1 with TRBJ2-3, with TRBD2 matching over 14 bases. The CDR3 contains 15 residues. Unmatched junction bases numbered 5, after V lost 6 bases and J lost 3 bases. Per the germline V gene, CDR1 is DFQATT and CDR2 is SNEGSKA (reference sequence). For the CDR3, the DNA is TGCAGTGCGGAGAGGACTAGCGGGAGGACAGATACGCAGTATTTT. This encodes CSAERTSGRTDTQYF.

This clonotype turned up a few times. This chain links TRBV5-1 with TRBJ1-1; D uncertain. The CDR3 consists of 15 residues. Trimming pared 0 bases from V and 6 bases from J, leaving 15 bases between. The germline gives CDR1 SGHRS, CDR2 YFSETQ. The CDR3 DNA follows: TGCGCCAGCAGCTTGGGAGCGGGTATAAGGGCTGAAGCTTTCTTT. The encoded protein is CASSLGAGIRAEAFF.

This clonotype showed up just a few times. J is TRBJ2-2 and V is TRBV9, with D perhaps assigned TRBD1 or TRBD2 (6 bases each). There are 19 residues in the CDR3. V lost 3 bases, J lost 6 bases, and 27 bases lay in between. CDR1 is SGDLS, CDR2 YYNGEE, per germline. CDR3 DNA sequence: TGTGCCAGCAGCGCCCTTCGCCAAGGGGGGTGGGGTCCGGCCGGGGAGCTGTTTTTT. It encodes CASSALRQGGWGPAGELFF.

This clonotype has just a few counts. The chain combines TRBV20-1 with TRBJ2-4, with 10 bases aligning to TRBD1. This CDR3 region has 14 residues. Germline loops: CDR1 DFQATT, CDR2 SNEGSKA (reference sequence). V lost 1 base to trimming and J lost 4 bases; unmatched junction nucleotides: 1. CDR3 coding DNA: TGCAGTGCTAGAGTGGACAGGGGGAAAAACATTCAGTACTTC. Its protein is CSARVDRGKNIQYF.

This clonotype was picked up many times. This chain joins TRBV20-1 and TRBJ2-6; the D gene is possibly TRBD1 (6 bases). The CDR3 runs 17 residues. V was pared by 5 bases and J by 0 bases, with 17 bases between. The V gene's germline CDR1 is DFQATT and CDR2 SNEGSKA (reference sequence). The CDR3 loop is CSAGTPGQISGANVLTF. As DNA, the CDR3 is TGCAGTGCTGGAACCCCCGGACAGATCTCTGGGGCCAACGTCCTGACTTTC.